Listed below are T cell receptor beta chains from one sample, sequenced in a study of cytomegalovirus exposure and HLA in healthy donors. Sequenced by immunoSEQ multiplex PCR; TCRdb stores in-frame clones only, minus some. This table holds fewer than 70,000 clones, approximately 70% found once. Source material: PBMCs. These receptors came from a male donor in good health and CMV-seropositive. Each CDR3 is given with its conserved first and last residue. D genes are given only for firm matches. Size is omitted from some rows. Given values are once, few, many or a class for expanded clones.

V	J	D	size	DNA	CDR3
TRBV13	TRBJ2-1	TRBD2	few	TGTGCCAGCAGCATAAAAAGCGGGGGGCTAGTTAATGAGCAGTTCTTC	CASSIKSGGLVNEQFF
TRBV19	TRBJ1-1	NA	NA	TGTGCCAGTAGTATCGAGGCGGCTAGTGAAGCTTTCTTT	CASSIEAASEAFF
TRBV18	TRBJ2-7	TRBD1	NA	TGTGCCAGCTCGCCCGGGACAGGGTTCTACGAGCAGTACTTC	CASSPGTGFYEQYF
TRBV7-8	TRBJ1-1	TRBD1	NA	TGTGCCAGCAGCCAGAGATCCGGGACAGGGAGCCCTGAAGCTTTCTTT	CASSQRSGTGSPEAFF
TRBV19	TRBJ2-5	TRBD2	once	TGTGCCAGTAGTATCGGCGGGAGAGGAGAGACCCAGTACTTC	CASSIGGRGETQYF
TRBV27	TRBJ2-7	NA	NA	TGTGCCAGCAGTGCGACAGTCACCTACGAGCAGTACTTC	CASSATVTYEQYF
TRBV6-5	TRBJ1-2	NA	NA	TGTGCCAGCCGGGACTTGACTAACTATGGCTACACCTTC	CASRDLTNYGYTF
TRBV5-4	TRBJ2-7	NA	NA	TGTGCCAGCAGCTTGGGGCGGGATCTTAGGTACGAGCAGTACTTC	CASSLGRDLRYEQYF
TRBV6-1	TRBJ2-1	NA	NA	TGTGCCAGCAGTGAACGGAGGGGGCCCTCCTCCTACAATGAGCAGTTCTTC	CASSERRGPSSYNEQFF
TRBV6-1	TRBJ1-4	TRBD1	NA	TGTGCCAGCAGTTGGACAGGGCCGAATGAAAAACTGTTTTTT	CASSWTGPNEKLFF
TRBV6-4	TRBJ2-3	TRBD2	few	TGTGCCAGCAGCCCTAGCGGGGGGGGCACAGATACGCAGTATTTT	CASSPSGGGTDTQYF
TRBV4-1	TRBJ2-1	NA	NA	TGCGCCAGCAGCCCCCCCCGCGGGAAGTTCTACAATGAGCAGTTCTTC	CASSPPRGKFYNEQFF
TRBV19	TRBJ1-4	NA	NA	TGTGCCAGTAGGTTCGAGGCACTTGCAACTAATGAAAAACTGTTTTTT	CASRFEALATNEKLFF
TRBV14	TRBJ2-7	NA	few	TGTGCCAGCAGTAGAGCCTACGAGCAGTACTTC	CASSRAYEQYF
TRBV18	TRBJ1-6	TRBD1	few	TGTGCCAGCGCCCCTGCGGGACAGGGGGCCAATTCACCCCTCCACTTT	CASAPAGQGANSPLHF
TRBV18	TRBJ1-2	NA	NA	TGTGCCAGCTCGCTCGGACAACTTAACTATGGCTACACCTTC	CASSLGQLNYGYTF
TRBV5-6	TRBJ2-7	TRBD1	NA	TGTGCCAGCAGCCCGGGACAGGGATCCTACGAGCAGTACTTC	CASSPGQGSYEQYF
TRBV5-1	TRBJ2-7	TRBD1	once	TGCACCAGCAGCTTGGCCAGGGGGACCTCCTACGAGCAGTACTTC	CTSSLARGTSYEQYF
TRBV7-9	TRBJ1-6	TRBD1	NA	TGTGCCAGCAACAAGGGACAGGGAGTTAATTCACCCCTCCACTTT	CASNKGQGVNSPLHF
TRBV2	TRBJ2-7	TRBD1	NA	TGTGCCAGCAGTGAGAGACAGGGAGCGTACGAGCAGTACTTC	CASSERQGAYEQYF
TRBV4-1	TRBJ2-3	NA	NA	TGCGCCAGCAGCGATGTAGGGGGGGGTGCAGATACGCAGTATTTT	CASSDVGGGADTQYF
TRBV30	TRBJ2-5	TRBD2	few	TGTGCCTGGAGCGCCGGGACTAGCGGGAGGGGGACCCAGTACTTC	CAWSAGTSGRGTQYF
TRBV7-2	TRBJ2-2	TRBD1	NA	TGTGCCAGCAGCACCCAGCCCGGGACAGGGAAAGGGGAGCTGTTTTTT	CASSTQPGTGKGELFF
TRBV5-6	TRBJ1-2	TRBD1	few	TGTGCCAGCAGCTTCGGATCGGACAGGAATGGCTACACCTTC	CASSFGSDRNGYTF
TRBV7-9	TRBJ2-7	NA	NA	TGTGCCAGCAGCTTAGCGGGGGGCTCCTACGAGCAGTACTTC	CASSLAGGSYEQYF
TRBV7-2	TRBJ1-4	NA	NA	TGTGCCAGCAGCTTAGGGGGACACCTGACAGAAAAACTGTTTTTT	CASSLGGHLTEKLFF
TRBV10-3	TRBJ2-5	TRBD2	NA	TGTGCCATCAGTGACCCTAGCGGGAGGGGTGAGACCCAGTACTTC	CAISDPSGRGETQYF
TRBV11-2	TRBJ2-5	NA	NA	TGTGCCAGCAGCTTAGTAGTTCTGGAGACCCAGTACTTC	CASSLVVLETQYF
TRBV9	TRBJ2-1	TRBD2	NA	TGTGCCACCAGTCGTAGCGGGAGCTCCTACAATGAGCAGTTCTTC	CATSRSGSSYNEQFF
TRBV10-3	TRBJ1-5	NA	NA	TGTGCCATCAGTGGGGGAGGCAATAATCAGCCCCAGCATTTT	CAISGGGNNQPQHF
TRBV29-1	TRBJ2-7	NA	NA	TGCAGCGTTGTCCCCGGCAGGTACGAGCAGTACTTC	CSVVPGRYEQYF
TRBV12-5	TRBJ2-7	NA	NA	TGTGCTAGCGGAGAAGTTGACGAGCAGTACTTC	CASGEVDEQYF
TRBV5-6	TRBJ2-7	NA	few	TGTGCCAGCAGCTCGAGAGCGACTAGAATAGAGCAGTACTTC	CASSSRATRIEQYF
TRBV5-4	TRBJ1-2	NA	NA	TGTGCCAGCAGGACAGGAGTCAACTATGGCTACACCTTC	CASRTGVNYGYTF
TRBV15	TRBJ1-6	TRBD1	few	TGTGCCACCAGCAGGACTGGGACAGGGAATTCACCCCTCCACTTT	CATSRTGTGNSPLHF
TRBV11-2	TRBJ2-5	NA	few	TGTGCCAGCAGCTTAGGGGGCGGGGCCCCCCAAGAGACCCAGTACTTC	CASSLGGGAPQETQYF
TRBV18	TRBJ1-3	NA	NA	TGTGCCAGCTCACCAACGGGGGTTCCGGGACGGTCCATATATTTT	CASSPTGVPGRSIYF
TRBV19	TRBJ1-6	NA	NA	TGTGCCGCCGGGTCCGGAAGTAGCTCCTATAATTCACCCCTCCACTTT	CAAGSGSSSYNSPLHF
TRBV6-5	TRBJ2-2	TRBD2	once	TGTGCCAGCACCCACGGGGGGAAGGGCGGGGAGCTGTTTTTT	CASTHGGKGGELFF
TRBV7-2	TRBJ2-3	NA	NA	TGTGCCAGCAGCTTAGCGGGGGCGGTAGATACGCAGTATTTT	CASSLAGAVDTQYF
TRBV11-2	TRBJ2-2	NA	NA	TGTGCCAGCAGCTTAGAAACAGGGTCCACCGGGGAGCTGTTTTTT	CASSLETGSTGELFF
TRBV5-4	TRBJ2-6	TRBD1	NA	TGTGCCAGCAGATATGGGGACAGGACTTCCGGGGCCAGCGTCCTGACTTTC	CASRYGDRTSGASVLTF
TRBV25-1	TRBJ1-6	NA	few	TGTGCCAGCAGTGAATCTAAGGGGTTTAATTCACCCCTCCACTTT	CASSESKGFNSPLHF
TRBV21-1	TRBJ1-5	NA	NA	TGTGCCAGCAGGCTACAGGGGAAGGATCAGCCCCAGCATTTT	CASRLQGKDQPQHF
TRBV10-3	TRBJ2-1	TRBD2	once	TGTGCCATCAGTGCCGGACTAGCCGCCATCACCTACAATGAGCAGTTCTTC	CAISAGLAAITYNEQFF
TRBV29-1	TRBJ1-2	NA	NA	TGCAGCGTGAAACAGGGCGCGGATCGCTACACCTTC	CSVKQGADRYTF
TRBV7-2	TRBJ1-1	TRBD1	NA	TGTGCCAGCAGCCGGGACAGGGGTGAAGCTTTCTTT	CASSRDRGEAFF
TRBV2	TRBJ1-1	NA	NA	TGTGCCCGAGAAGGGACACCGAACACTGAAGCTTTCTTT	CAREGTPNTEAFF
TRBV15	TRBJ1-2	TRBD1	few	TGTGCCACCAGCAGAGAGACCCACAGGGGATATGGCTACACCTTC	CATSRETHRGYGYTF